A selection of T cell receptor beta chains follows, all from one sample in a study of CD8+CD57+ T cells in acquired aplastic anemia. Using its own MiXCR run on the reads, TCRdb lists one record per CDR3 protein. The table has about 160,000 distinct CDR3 sequences, about 70% seen once. The sequencing input was sorted CD4+, CD8+, or CD8+CD57+ T cells (not recorded which) from PBMCs. The receptor set was obtained from a human donor with aplastic anemia. Both conserved end residues are part of each CDR3. Each record gives: CDR3 DNA, CDR3 protein, V gene, J gene, clone size, D gene. The D gene is left open where the match is weak. Some rows mark clone size as missing; the rest say once, few, many or name a class of expanded clone.

CDR3nt: TGTGCCAGTAGTCCGCGACTAGCGAGCTACGAGCAGTACTTC
CDR3aa: CASSPRLASYEQYF
v_gene: TRBV19
j_gene: TRBJ2-7
abundance: NA
d_gene: TRBD2

CDR3nt: TGCAGTGCTAGTACCGGGAGTTACGATGAGCAGTTCTTC
CDR3aa: CSASTGSYDEQFF
v_gene: TRBV20-1
j_gene: TRBJ2-1
abundance: NA
d_gene: NA

CDR3nt: TGCAGCGTTGACCCAGCGGGAAGCTACGAGCAGTACTTC
CDR3aa: CSVDPAGSYEQYF
v_gene: TRBV29-1
j_gene: TRBJ2-7
abundance: NA
d_gene: TRBD2

CDR3nt: TGTGCCATCAGTGAGGGACTAGCGGCGACCTACGAGCAGTACTTC
CDR3aa: CAISEGLAATYEQYF
v_gene: TRBV10-3
j_gene: TRBJ2-7
abundance: NA
d_gene: TRBD2

CDR3nt: TGTGCCAGCAGCTTTAATACATATAATTCACCCCTCCACTTT
CDR3aa: CASSFNTYNSPLHF
v_gene: TRBV5-6
j_gene: TRBJ1-6
abundance: NA
d_gene: NA

CDR3nt: TGTGCCAGCAGCTCCAGACTAGCGGGGGACAATGAGCAGTTCTTC
CDR3aa: CASSSRLAGDNEQFF
v_gene: TRBV9
j_gene: TRBJ2-1
abundance: NA
d_gene: TRBD2

CDR3nt: TGTGCCAGTAGGAAGACTAGCACAGATACGCAGTATTTT
CDR3aa: CASRKTSTDTQYF
v_gene: TRBV19
j_gene: TRBJ2-3
abundance: few
d_gene: NA

CDR3nt: TGTGCCAGTAGTGAGGGCAGTAACTCCTACAATGAGCAGTTCTTC
CDR3aa: CASSEGSNSYNEQFF
v_gene: TRBV19
j_gene: TRBJ2-1
abundance: NA
d_gene: NA

CDR3nt: TGCAGCGTCCGAGCGGAGAGCGAGACCCAGTACTTC
CDR3aa: CSVRAESETQYF
v_gene: TRBV29-1
j_gene: TRBJ2-5
abundance: few
d_gene: NA

CDR3nt: TGTGCCAGTAGTATCCCCCCATACGAGCAGTACTTC
CDR3aa: CASSIPPYEQYF
v_gene: TRBV19
j_gene: TRBJ2-7
abundance: NA
d_gene: NA

CDR3nt: TGCAGTGCCGTCAAGTCGAGTACTAACTATGGCTACACCTTC
CDR3aa: CSAVKSSTNYGYTF
v_gene: TRBV20-1
j_gene: TRBJ1-2
abundance: NA
d_gene: NA

CDR3nt: TGTGCCACCAGCAGAGAGGGCCACTCTGGAAACACCATATATTTT
CDR3aa: CATSREGHSGNTIYF
v_gene: TRBV15
j_gene: TRBJ1-3
abundance: NA
d_gene: NA

CDR3nt: TGTGCCACCTTCGTCGGGGTCGCCGGAAACACCATATATTTT
CDR3aa: CATFVGVAGNTIYF
v_gene: TRBV10-3
j_gene: TRBJ1-3
abundance: NA
d_gene: NA

CDR3nt: TGTGCCAGCAGCTTACCAGACTCGTTCAAGGGTGAGCAGTTCTTC
CDR3aa: CASSLPDSFKGEQFF
v_gene: TRBV7-9
j_gene: TRBJ2-1
abundance: NA
d_gene: NA

CDR3nt: TGTGCCAGCAGCGAAGACAGGGTAGGCGAGCAGTACTTC
CDR3aa: CASSEDRVGEQYF
v_gene: TRBV5-6
j_gene: TRBJ2-7
abundance: few
d_gene: TRBD1

CDR3nt: TGTGCCAGCAGTACCACCTCCGGCGAGCAGTACTTC
CDR3aa: CASSTTSGEQYF
v_gene: TRBV12-3/TRBV12-4
j_gene: TRBJ2-7
abundance: once
d_gene: NA

CDR3nt: TGTGCCAGCAGTGAATCGGGTAGGACAGGGACCTATGGCTACACCTTC
CDR3aa: CASSESGRTGTYGYTF
v_gene: TRBV25-1
j_gene: TRBJ1-2
abundance: NA
d_gene: TRBD1

CDR3nt: TGTGCCAGCAGTGAATCCCGGGGCTCGGGAGCAAATGAGCAGTTCTTC
CDR3aa: CASSESRGSGANEQFF
v_gene: TRBV25-1
j_gene: TRBJ2-1
abundance: NA
d_gene: NA

CDR3nt: TGTGCCAGCAGCTTCGCCCCCCAGGGTTCTGAAGCTTTCTTT
CDR3aa: CASSFAPQGSEAFF
v_gene: TRBV7-2
j_gene: TRBJ1-1
abundance: NA
d_gene: NA

CDR3nt: TGTGCCACCAAGGGAGAGCTAGCGGGAGTGGACGAGACCCAGTACTTC
CDR3aa: CATKGELAGVDETQYF
v_gene: TRBV10-3
j_gene: TRBJ2-5
abundance: NA
d_gene: TRBD2

CDR3nt: TGCAGTGCTAGAGGTGGTGGATCCGCCGGCGAGCAGTACTTC
CDR3aa: CSARGGGSAGEQYF
v_gene: TRBV20-1
j_gene: TRBJ2-7
abundance: NA
d_gene: NA

CDR3nt: TGTGCCAGCAGCCAAGGGATCTCTGGGGCCAACGTCCTGACTTTC
CDR3aa: CASSQGISGANVLTF
v_gene: TRBV7-9
j_gene: TRBJ2-6
abundance: once
d_gene: NA

CDR3nt: TGCAGTGCTAGACAGGGGACTAATAATTCACCCCTCCACTTT
CDR3aa: CSARQGTNNSPLHF
v_gene: TRBV20-1
j_gene: TRBJ1-6
abundance: few
d_gene: NA

CDR3nt: TGCAGCGTTGAAGGGGGGCGGGAGCAGTTCTTC
CDR3aa: CSVEGGREQFF
v_gene: TRBV29-1
j_gene: TRBJ2-1
abundance: NA
d_gene: NA